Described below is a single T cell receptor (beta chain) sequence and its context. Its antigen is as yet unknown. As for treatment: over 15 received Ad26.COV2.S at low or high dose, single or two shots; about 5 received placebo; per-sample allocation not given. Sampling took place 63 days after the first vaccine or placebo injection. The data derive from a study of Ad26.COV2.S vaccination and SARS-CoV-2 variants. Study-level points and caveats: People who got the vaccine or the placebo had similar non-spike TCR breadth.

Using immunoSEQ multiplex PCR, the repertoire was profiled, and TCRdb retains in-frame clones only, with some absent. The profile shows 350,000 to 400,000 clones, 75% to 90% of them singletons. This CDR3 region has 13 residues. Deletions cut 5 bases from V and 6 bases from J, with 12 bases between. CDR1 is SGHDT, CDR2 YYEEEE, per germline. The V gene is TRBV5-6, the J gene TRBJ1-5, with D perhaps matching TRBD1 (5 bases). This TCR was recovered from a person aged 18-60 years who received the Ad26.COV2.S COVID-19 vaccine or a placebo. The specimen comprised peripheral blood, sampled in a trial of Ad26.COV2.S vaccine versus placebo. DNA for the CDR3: TGTGCCAGCAGTTTTTCAGGGCGTCAGCCCCAGCATTTT. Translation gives CASSFSGRQPQHF.